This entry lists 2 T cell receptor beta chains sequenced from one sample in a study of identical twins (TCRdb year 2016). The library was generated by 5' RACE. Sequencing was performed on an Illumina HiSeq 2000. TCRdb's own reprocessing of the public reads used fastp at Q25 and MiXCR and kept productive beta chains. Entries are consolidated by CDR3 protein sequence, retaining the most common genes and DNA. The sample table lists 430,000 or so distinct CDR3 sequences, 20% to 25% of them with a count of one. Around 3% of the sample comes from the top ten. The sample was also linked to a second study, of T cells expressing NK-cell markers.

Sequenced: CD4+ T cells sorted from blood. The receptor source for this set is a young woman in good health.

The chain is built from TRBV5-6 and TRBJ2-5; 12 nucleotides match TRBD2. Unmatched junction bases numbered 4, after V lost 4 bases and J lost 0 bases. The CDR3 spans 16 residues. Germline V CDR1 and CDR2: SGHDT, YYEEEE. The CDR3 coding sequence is TGTGCCAGCAGCCAAGGACTAGCGGGATACCAAGAGACCCAGTACTTC. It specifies CASSQGLAGYQETQYF.

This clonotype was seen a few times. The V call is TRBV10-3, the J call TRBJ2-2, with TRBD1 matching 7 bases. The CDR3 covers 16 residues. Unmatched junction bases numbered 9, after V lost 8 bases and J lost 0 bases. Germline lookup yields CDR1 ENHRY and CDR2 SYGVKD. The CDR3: CAIGGQTISNTGELFF. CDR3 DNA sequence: TGTGCCATCGGGGGACAGACGATTTCGAACACCGGGGAGCTGTTTTTT.